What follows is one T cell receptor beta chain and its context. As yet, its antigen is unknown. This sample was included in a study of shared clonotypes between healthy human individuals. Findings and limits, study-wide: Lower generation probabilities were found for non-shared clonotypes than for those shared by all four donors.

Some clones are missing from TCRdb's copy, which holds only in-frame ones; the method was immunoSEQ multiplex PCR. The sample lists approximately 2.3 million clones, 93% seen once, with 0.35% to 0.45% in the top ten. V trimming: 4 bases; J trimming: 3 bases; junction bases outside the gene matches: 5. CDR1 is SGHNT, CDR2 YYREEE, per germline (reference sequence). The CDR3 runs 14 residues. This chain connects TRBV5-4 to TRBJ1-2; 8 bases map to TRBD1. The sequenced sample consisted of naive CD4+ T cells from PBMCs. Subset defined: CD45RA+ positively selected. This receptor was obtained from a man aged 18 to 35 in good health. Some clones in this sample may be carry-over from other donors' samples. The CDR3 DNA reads TGTGCCAGCAGCATGGACAGGGACGACTATGGCTACACCTTC. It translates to CASSMDRDDYGYTF.